This T cell receptor beta chain came from a study of shared clonotypes between healthy human individuals (TCRdb year 2020). About the study as a whole: Two women and three men aged 18 to 49 years were included in the cohort. For each donor, CD4 naive and CD4 memory were each run on three plates, CD8 naive on two plates, and CD8 memory on one plate. To estimate repertoire size and how much clonotype sharing occurs between individuals, the study deeply sequenced the blood TCR repertoires of five healthy adults. To increase sequencing depth and limit assay-specific biases, TCR repertoire library preparation and sequencing were carried out by different laboratories using diverse techniques. Between about 0.8 and 9 billion PBMCs per donor were obtained by leukapheresis. Beyond this particular receptor, the publication reports: The small number of donors limited the genetic and exposure-history diversity represented. Pairwise subsampling indicated that sequencing depth was expected to affect the degree of clonotype sharing among donors. Across a handful of donors, approximately 5% of naive CD4, around 3.5% of naive CD8, about 2.3% of memory CD4, and under 0.45% of memory CD8 clonotypes were shared. Even with the large sequencing depth, rarefaction of the sorted-subset datasets indicated that sequencing was incomplete. Only blood was sampled, and tissue TCR repertoires likely differ from those in blood. Estimated clonotype richness was generally larger for naive than for memory subsets. Clonotypes shared by all four sorted-subset donors showed higher generation probabilities than non-shared clonotypes.

With regard to this clone: Its antigen is currently not known. It has no much larger one-base neighbor in the sample; base qualities were not kept.

The donors were healthy, HIV-negative adults with no recently reported acute infections or vaccinations. Only Caucasian adults living in Nashville, Tennessee, USA were represented among the donors. Magnetic negative selection was used to enrich CD4+ T cells, after which naive cells were positively selected on CD45RA and the negative fraction became the memory subset. Blood was collected by leukapheresis, and PBMCs were isolated by Ficoll-Histopaque density gradient centrifugation and then cryopreserved in liquid nitrogen vapor phase. Purity and quantity of every magnetically sorted T cell population were checked by analytical flow cytometry. Genomic DNA was isolated from each sorted fraction and quantified by UV absorbance on a Nanodrop 2000c. Its CDR3 holds 15 amino acids, cysteine through phenylalanine. The entry retains the CDR3 DNA only, 45 bases that are in frame from base 1. CDR1 and CDR2 are drawn from the germline V gene: SGHRS, YFSETQ. V trim: 0 bases; J trim: 1 base; unmatched bases: 3.

Using the deep immunoSEQ assay, TCR CDR3 regions were amplified from genomic DNA by multiplex PCR. Genomic DNA extracted from each cell subset was distributed evenly over all wells of several immunoSEQ 96-well plates, and each plate served as one replicate. Each replicate PCR for sorted subsets received approximately 220 ng genomic DNA, equal to tens of thousands of T cell genomes. The purified libraries were quantified using a Qubit 3.0 fluorometer, sized with a Bioanalyzer 2100, and then quantified again using the KAPA Library Quantification kit. A separate single-read 150-cycle Illumina NextSeq 550 flow cell was used to sequence each immunoSEQ 96-well plate. On the study's bioinformatics: Because only junctional sequences without quality scores were contained in the immunoSEQ output, filtering matching that applied to full-length reads could not be performed. Sequences were annotated with PyIR, a Python wrapper for IgBLAST v1.9, and V/J genes and CDR3 were assigned using IMGT germline references. Reads were removed for weak V/J assignments (E-value above 1e-6), missing CDR3, stop codons, out-of-frame junctions, or ambiguous translated residues. V3J clonotypes were defined by identical inferred V gene, J gene, and CDR3 amino acid sequence. The percentage overlap between two repertoires was calculated by dividing the number of shared unique clonotypes by the size of the smaller repertoire. Richness of each repertoire was evaluated using RTK rarefaction, the Chao1 estimator, and Recon v2.1 estimates of unobserved clonotypes. OLGA was used to compute generation probabilities for all TCRbeta clonotypes that the gDNA method yielded from four donors. Entries here come from immuneACCESS through TCRdb and include only in-frame sequences with V and J called. Some clones fail to appear in such tables; in the studies checked, an unresolved V gene covers under half of the shortfall, and the cause of the remainder is unknown. The DNA was the basis for D and trimming; V, J and clone size are from that table. A total of hundreds of thousands of clones appear in this sample, roughly 78% of them only once. Approximately 1.8% of the sample rests with the top ten.

The chain is encoded by TRBV5-1 joined to TRBJ1-1; 7 nucleotides in the junction match TRBD1. The receptor was derived from a woman aged 30 to 39 in good health. The sample was memory CD4+ T cells sorted from blood. The meaning of the sample's cell subset or site label: CD45RA-negative fraction. The bases read TGCGCCAGCAGCTTGGCCGGGACAGCGAACACTGAAGCTTTCTTT. Its product reads: CASSLAGTANTEAFF.